The next 10 T cell receptor beta chains were all read from a single sample in a study of Tregs in tolerant kidney transplant recipients. The data were produced by immunoSEQ multiplex PCR, yet TCRdb's version contains in-frame clones alone and is incomplete. The sample data list some 30,000 clones. The nonmyeloablative bone marrow transplants came from related graft donors, with transient mixed chimerism. Material: CD4+ T cells from blood (PBMCs), obtained 24 months after the transplant. The receptors here all came from a human patient who received a combined kidney and bone marrow transplant. These T cells may partly come from the graft donor.

As to this clone: The read terminates 3 residues ahead of where the CDR3 ends, so the germline J gene completes it. The chain has TRBV11-2 and TRBJ2-1; the D gene is possibly TRBD1 (7 bases). This CDR3 is built from 15 residues. Germline V lookup: CDR1 SGHAT, CDR2 FQNNGV. The V and J ends lost 5 bases and 7 bases respectively, with 18 bases between them. CDR3 amino acids: CASSEGAGTHNEQFF. The sequenced CDR3 bases are TGTGCCAGCAGCGAGGGGGCCGGGACTCATAATGAG.

As for this clone: From the germline J gene comes the end of the CDR3, since the read stops 3 residues before it. The V call is TRBV6-2 or TRBV6-3, the J call TRBJ2-7; the match to TRBD2 covers 11 bases. The CDR3 length is 14 residues. Germline V gene sequence: CDR1 MNHEY, CDR2 SVGEGT. Germline trimming cut 6 bases from V and 5 bases from J; bases unmatched to any gene: 6. The CDR3 DNA, read in part, is TGTGCCAGCAGAGTAGCGGGAGGGCCAAACGAG. Protein: CASRVAGGPNE. The CDR3 in its entirety is CASRVAGGPNEQYF.

Turning to this clone: The DNA ends 3 residues before the CDR3 does, and the rest of the CDR3 is filled in from the germline J gene. This rearrangement joins TRBV11-2 to TRBJ1-5, with D perhaps TRBD1 (6 bases). The CDR3 runs to 15 residues. Deletions cut 0 bases from V and 4 bases from J, with 10 bases between. Germline CDR1 is SGHAT and CDR2 is FQNNGV. CDR3 bases read: TGTGCCAGCAGCTTAGAGGGGACAACTAATCAGCCC. It codes for CASSLEGTTNQP. The complete CDR3 sequence is CASSLEGTTNQPQHF.

Details on this clone: From the germline J gene comes the end of the CDR3, since the read stops 3 residues before it. This chain uses TRBV6-2 or TRBV6-3 with TRBJ1-6; possible D gene TRBD1, 6 bases. The germline CDR1 and CDR2 sequences are MNHEY and SVGEGT. Trimming took off 0 bases at V and 8 bases at J, with 11 bases between the two ends. The CDR3 sequence is 15 residues long. The CDR3 loop reads CASSYSRGGDSPLHF. The DNA read from the CDR3 is TGTGCCAGCAGTTACTCGAGAGGGGGAGATTCACCC.

Comments on this clone: From the germline J gene comes the end of the CDR3, since the read stops 3 residues before it. This chain joins TRBV10-3 and TRBJ2-2, with D possibly TRBD2 on 6 matching bases. The CDR3 consists of 16 residues. The V end lost 6 bases, the J end lost 2 bases, and 16 bases lay between the germline ends. CDR1 and CDR2 (germline): ENHRY, SYGVKD. The CDR3: CAIREAGKLNTGELFF. CDR3 bases read: TGTGCCATCAGGGAGGCGGGGAAATTAAACACCGGGGAG.

With respect to this clone: The CDR3 end falls 3 residues outside the read, so it is completed with the germline J gene. The chain links TRBV18 to TRBJ2-7; no clear D. V was pared by 2 bases and J by 0 bases, with 8 bases between. Per germline, CDR1 KGHSH and CDR2 LQKENI. This CDR3 is built from 14 residues. CDR3 in amino acids: CASSPWAASYEQYF. CDR3 bases read: TGTGCCAGCTCACCATGGGCAGCCTCCTACGAG.

A word on this clone: The read is 3 residues too short to cover the CDR3 end, so that end is filled in from the germline J gene. J is TRBJ2-7 and V is TRBV6-2 or TRBV6-3; TRBD2 aligns across 13 bases. The CDR3 runs 16 residues. After removal of 0 bases from V and 6 bases from J, the junction contained 5 bases not matched to a gene. In germline, CDR1 is MNHEY, CDR2 SVGEGT. Incomplete CDR3 DNA: TGTGCCAGCAGTTACTCAGGGACTAGCGGGGTGCGCGAG. Protein: CASSYSGTSGVRE. The complete CDR3 sequence is CASSYSGTSGVREQYF.

As for this clone: The read comes to an end 3 residues before the CDR3 does, leaving the germline J gene to fill in the end. The chain employs TRBV5-1 and TRBJ1-5; D is possibly TRBD1 (5 bases). Trimming removed 0 bases from V and 7 bases from J, with 8 bases in between. The germline CDR1 and CDR2 sequences are SGHRS and YFSETQ. The CDR3 has 13 amino acids. CDR3 region: CASSLERGQPQHF. The CDR3 bases that were read are TGCGCCAGCAGCTTGGAGAGGGGCCAGCCC.

Details on this clone: The read ends 3 residues early relative to the CDR3; the germline J gene fills the gap. The chain has TRBV29-1 and TRBJ2-5, with a weak D call TRBD1 (6 bases). Trimming cost V 6 bases and J 2 bases, with 10 bases left between them. The CDR3 is 12 residues long. CDR1 is SQVTM and CDR2 is ANQGSEA in the germline V gene. The sequenced CDR3 bases are TGCAGCGTGCGGACAGCTCAAGAGACC. Its translation is CSVRTAQET. The full CDR3 reads CSVRTAQETQYF.

The CDR3 reads CSASRTGLNNYGYTF. CDR3 DNA (partial): TGCAGTGCTTCCCGGACAGGGCTAAATAACTATGGC. V and J are TRBV20-1 and TRBJ1-2; TRBD1 matches at 8 bases. The read is 3 residues too short to cover the CDR3 end, so that end is filled in from the germline J gene. V was pared by 5 bases and J by 1 base, with 9 bases of the junction left unmatched. The CDR3 is 15 residues long. The germline gives CDR1 DFQATT, CDR2 SNEGSKA (reference sequence).